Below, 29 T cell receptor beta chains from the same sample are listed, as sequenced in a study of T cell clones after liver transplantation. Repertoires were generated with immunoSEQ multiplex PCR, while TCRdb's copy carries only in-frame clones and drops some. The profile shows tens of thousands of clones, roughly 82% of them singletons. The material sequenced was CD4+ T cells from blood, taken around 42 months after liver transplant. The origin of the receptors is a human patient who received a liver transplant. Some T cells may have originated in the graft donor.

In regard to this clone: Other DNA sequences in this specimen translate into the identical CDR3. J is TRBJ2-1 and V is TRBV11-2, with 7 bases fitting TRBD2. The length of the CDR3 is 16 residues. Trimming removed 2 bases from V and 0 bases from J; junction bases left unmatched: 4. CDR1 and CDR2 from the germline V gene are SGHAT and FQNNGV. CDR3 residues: CASSLSGGSSYNEQFF. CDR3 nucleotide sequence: TGTGCCAGCAGCTTATCTGGCGGGAGCTCCTACAATGAGCAGTTCTTC.

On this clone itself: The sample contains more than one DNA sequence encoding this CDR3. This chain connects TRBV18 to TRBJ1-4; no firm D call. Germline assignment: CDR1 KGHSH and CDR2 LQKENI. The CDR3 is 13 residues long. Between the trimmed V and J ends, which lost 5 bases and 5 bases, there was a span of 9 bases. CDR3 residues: CASSSGPNEKLFF. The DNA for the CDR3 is TGTGCCAGCTCATCCGGTCCAAATGAAAAACTGTTTTTT.

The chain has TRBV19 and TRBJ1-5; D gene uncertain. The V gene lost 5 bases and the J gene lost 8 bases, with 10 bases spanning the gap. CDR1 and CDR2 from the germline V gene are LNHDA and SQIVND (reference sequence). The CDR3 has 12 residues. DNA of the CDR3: TGTGCCAGTAGTCACATTTCGAAGCCCCAGCATTTT. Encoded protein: CASSHISKPQHF.

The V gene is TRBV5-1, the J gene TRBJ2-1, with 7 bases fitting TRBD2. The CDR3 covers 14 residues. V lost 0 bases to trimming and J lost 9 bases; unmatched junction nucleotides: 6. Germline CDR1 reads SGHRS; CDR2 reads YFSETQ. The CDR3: CASSLGPSGGEQFF. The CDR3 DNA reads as TGCGCCAGCAGCTTGGGCCCTTCGGGAGGTGAGCAGTTCTTC.

CDR3: CASSFGQKETQYF. CDR3 coding DNA: TGTGCCAGCAGCTTTGGACAGAAAGAGACCCAGTACTTC. This chain uses TRBV7-9 with TRBJ2-5; the D gene is possibly TRBD1 (6 bases). V was trimmed by 3 bases and J by 3 bases, leaving 8 bases between them. Germline V gene sequence: CDR1 SEHNR, CDR2 FQNEAQ (reference sequence). The CDR3 contains 13 residues.

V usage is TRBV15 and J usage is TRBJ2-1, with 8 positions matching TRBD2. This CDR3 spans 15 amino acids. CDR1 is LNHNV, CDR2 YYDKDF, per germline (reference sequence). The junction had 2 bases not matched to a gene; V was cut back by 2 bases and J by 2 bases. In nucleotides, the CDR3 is TGTGCCACCAGCAGACTTAGCGGGACCTACAATGAGCAGTTCTTC. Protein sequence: CATSRLSGTYNEQFF.

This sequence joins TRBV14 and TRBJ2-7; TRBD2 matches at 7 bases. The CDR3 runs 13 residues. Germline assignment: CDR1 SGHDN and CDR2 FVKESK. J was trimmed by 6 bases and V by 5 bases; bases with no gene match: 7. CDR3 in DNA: TGTGCCAGCAGCGAGAGACTAGCCAGCGAGCAGTACTTC. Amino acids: CASSERLASEQYF. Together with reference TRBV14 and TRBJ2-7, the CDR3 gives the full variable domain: EAGVTQFPSHSVIEKGQTVTLRCDPISGHDNLYWYRRVMGKEIKFLLHFVKESKQDESGMPNNRFLAERTGGTYSTLKVQPAELEDSGVYFCASSERLASEQYFGPGTRLTVT.

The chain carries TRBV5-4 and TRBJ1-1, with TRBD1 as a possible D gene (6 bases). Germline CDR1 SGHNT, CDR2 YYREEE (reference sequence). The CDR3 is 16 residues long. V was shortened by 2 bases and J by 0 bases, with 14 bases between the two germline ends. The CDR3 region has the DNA TGTGCCAGCAGCTTAGTAAGGGGGAAGTTGAACACTGAAGCTTTCTTT. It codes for CASSLVRGKLNTEAFF.

The CDR3 DNA reads as TGTGCCAGCTCACCGGGGACTAGTGCCAACATTCAGTACTTC. Its protein product is CASSPGTSANIQYF. The J gene is TRBJ2-4, the V gene TRBV18; 8 bases map to TRBD2. The CDR3 runs to 14 residues. V was clipped by 3 bases and J by 7 bases; unmatched bases: 5. The germline V gene has CDR1 KGHSH and CDR2 LQKENI.

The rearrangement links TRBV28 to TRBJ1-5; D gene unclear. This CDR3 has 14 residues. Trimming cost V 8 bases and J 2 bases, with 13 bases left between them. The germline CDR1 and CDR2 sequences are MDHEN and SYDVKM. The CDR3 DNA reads TGTGCCAGCGCCTACTGGAGTGGCAATCAGCCCCAGCATTTT. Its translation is CASAYWSGNQPQHF.

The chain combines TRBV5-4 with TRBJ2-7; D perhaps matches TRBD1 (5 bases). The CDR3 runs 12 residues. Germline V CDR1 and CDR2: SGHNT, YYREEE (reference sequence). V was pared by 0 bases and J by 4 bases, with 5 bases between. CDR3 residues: CASSLDRYEQYF. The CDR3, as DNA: TGTGCCAGCAGCTTGGACAGGTACGAGCAGTACTTC.

Here the CDR3 DNA reads TGTGCCGCACGAAGGGGGGACTTAGGCGGCTACACCTTC. This encodes CAARRGDLGGYTF. The rearrangement links TRBV28 to TRBJ1-2, with TRBD1 as a possible D gene (6 bases). The CDR3 contains 13 residues. Trimming stripped 11 bases from V and 8 bases from J, with 21 bases between. Germline V lookup: CDR1 MDHEN, CDR2 SYDVKM.

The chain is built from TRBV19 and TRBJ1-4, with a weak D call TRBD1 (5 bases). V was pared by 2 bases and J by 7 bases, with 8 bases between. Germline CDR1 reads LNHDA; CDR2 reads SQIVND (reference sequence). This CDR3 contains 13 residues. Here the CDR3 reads CASSITGGEKLFF. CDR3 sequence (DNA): TGTGCCAGTAGTATAACCGGGGGTGAAAAACTGTTTTTT.

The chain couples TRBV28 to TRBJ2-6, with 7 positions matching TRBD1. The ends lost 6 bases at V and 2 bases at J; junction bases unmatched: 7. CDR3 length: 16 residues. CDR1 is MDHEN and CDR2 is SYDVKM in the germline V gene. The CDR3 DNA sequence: TGTGCCAGCAGACAGGGGAGACGAGCTGGGGCCAACGTCCTGACTTTC. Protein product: CASRQGRRAGANVLTF.

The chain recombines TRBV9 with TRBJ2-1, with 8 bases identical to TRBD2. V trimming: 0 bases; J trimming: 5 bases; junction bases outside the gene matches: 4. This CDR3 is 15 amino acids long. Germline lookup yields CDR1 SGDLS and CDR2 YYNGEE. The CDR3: CASSVGGSGDNEQFF. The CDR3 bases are TGTGCCAGCAGCGTAGGCGGTAGCGGGGACAATGAGCAGTTCTTC.

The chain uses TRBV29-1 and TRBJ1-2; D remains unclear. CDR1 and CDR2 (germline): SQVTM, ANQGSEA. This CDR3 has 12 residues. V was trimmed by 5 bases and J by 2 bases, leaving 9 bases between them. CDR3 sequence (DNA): TGCAGCGTTAACCTGAGGAACTATGGCTACACCTTC. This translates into CSVNLRNYGYTF.

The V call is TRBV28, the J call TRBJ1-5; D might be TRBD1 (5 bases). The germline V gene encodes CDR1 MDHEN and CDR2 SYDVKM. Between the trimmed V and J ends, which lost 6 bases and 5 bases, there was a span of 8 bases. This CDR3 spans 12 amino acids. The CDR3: CASSWGDQPQHF. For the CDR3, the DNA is TGTGCCAGCAGCTGGGGGGATCAGCCCCAGCATTTT. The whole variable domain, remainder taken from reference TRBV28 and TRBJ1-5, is DVKVTQSSRYLVKRTGEKVFLECVQDMDHENMFWYRQDPGLGLRLIYFSYDVKMKEKGDIPEGYSVSREKKERFSLILESASTNQTSMYLCASSWGDQPQHFGDGTRLSIL.

The CDR3 nucleotides read TGTGCCAGCAGTGCTGAAGCGGGAAACAACTACGAGCAGTACTTC. It encodes CASSAEAGNNYEQYF. The V call is TRBV2, the J call TRBJ2-7; 7 bases are shared with TRBD2. Trimming at V came to 4 bases and at J to 3 bases, leaving 9 bases not matched to a gene. Per germline, CDR1 SNHLY and CDR2 FYNNEI. CDR3 length: 15 amino acids.

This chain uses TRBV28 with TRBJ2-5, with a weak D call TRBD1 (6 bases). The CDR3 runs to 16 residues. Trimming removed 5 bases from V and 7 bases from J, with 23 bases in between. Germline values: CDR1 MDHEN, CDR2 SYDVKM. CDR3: CASSQSGHPGGGTQYF. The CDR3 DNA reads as TGTGCCAGCAGTCAATCGGGACACCCCGGTGGAGGGACCCAGTACTTC.

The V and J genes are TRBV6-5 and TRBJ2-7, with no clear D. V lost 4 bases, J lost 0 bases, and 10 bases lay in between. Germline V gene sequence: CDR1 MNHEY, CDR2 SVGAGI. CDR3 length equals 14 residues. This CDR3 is CASSSGTYSYEQYF. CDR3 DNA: TGTGCCAGCAGTTCCGGAACTTACTCCTACGAGCAGTACTTC.

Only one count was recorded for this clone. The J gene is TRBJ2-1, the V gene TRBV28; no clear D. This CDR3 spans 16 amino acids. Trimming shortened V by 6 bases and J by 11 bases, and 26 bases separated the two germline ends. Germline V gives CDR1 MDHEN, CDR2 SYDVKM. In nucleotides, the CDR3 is TGTGCCAGCAGCCCCCGACTGAGCCTTTATGGGAATCAGCAGTTCTTC. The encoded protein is CASSPRLSLYGNQQFF. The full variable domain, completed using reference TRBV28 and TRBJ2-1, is DVKVTQSSRYLVKRTGEKVFLECVQDMDHENMFWYRQDPGLGLRLIYFSYDVKMKEKGDIPEGYSVSREKKERFSLILESASTNQTSMYLCASSPRLSLYGNQQFFGPGTRLTVL.

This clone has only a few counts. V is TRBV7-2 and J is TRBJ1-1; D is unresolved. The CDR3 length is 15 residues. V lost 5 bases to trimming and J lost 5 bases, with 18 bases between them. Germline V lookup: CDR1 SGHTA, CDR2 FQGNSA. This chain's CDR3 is CASSPGNRRGTEAFF. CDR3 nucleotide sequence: TGTGCCAGCAGCCCTGGAAACCGGCGTGGGACTGAAGCTTTCTTT.

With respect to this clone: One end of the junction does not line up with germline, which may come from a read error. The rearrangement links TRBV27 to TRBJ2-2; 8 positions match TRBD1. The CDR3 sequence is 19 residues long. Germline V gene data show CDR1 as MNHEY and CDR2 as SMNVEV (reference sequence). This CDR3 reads CASRPPKTGVPEQHRGAVF. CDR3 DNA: TGTGCCAGCAGGCCTCCGAAGACAGGGGTCCCCGAACAACACCGGGGAGCTGTTTTT.

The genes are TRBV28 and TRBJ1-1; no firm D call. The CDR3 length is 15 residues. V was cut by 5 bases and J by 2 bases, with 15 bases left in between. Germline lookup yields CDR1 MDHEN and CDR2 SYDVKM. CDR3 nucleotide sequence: TGTGCCAGCAGTCATCCCCGGACCGCCAACACTGAAGCTTTCTTT. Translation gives CASSHPRTANTEAFF.

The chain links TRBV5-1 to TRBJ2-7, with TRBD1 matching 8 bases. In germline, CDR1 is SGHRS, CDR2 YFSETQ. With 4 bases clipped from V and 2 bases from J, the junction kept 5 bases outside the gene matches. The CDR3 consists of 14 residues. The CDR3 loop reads CASSAQGATYEQYF. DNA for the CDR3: TGCGCCAGCAGCGCCCAGGGGGCAACCTACGAGCAGTACTTC.

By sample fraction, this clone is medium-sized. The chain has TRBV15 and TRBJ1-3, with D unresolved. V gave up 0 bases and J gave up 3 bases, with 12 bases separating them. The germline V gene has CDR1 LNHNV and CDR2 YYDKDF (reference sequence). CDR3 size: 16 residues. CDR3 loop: CATSRELTISGNTIYF. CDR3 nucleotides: TGTGCCACCAGCAGAGAGTTGACCATAAGTGGAAACACCATATATTTT.

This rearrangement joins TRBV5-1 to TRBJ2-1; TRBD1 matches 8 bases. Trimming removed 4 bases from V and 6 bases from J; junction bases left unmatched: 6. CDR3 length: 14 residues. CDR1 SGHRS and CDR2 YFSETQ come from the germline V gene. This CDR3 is CASSEQGVSNEQFF. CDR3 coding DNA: TGCGCCAGCAGCGAACAGGGGGTAAGCAATGAGCAGTTCTTC. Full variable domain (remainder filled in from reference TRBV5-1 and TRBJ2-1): KAGVTQTPRYLIKTRGQQVTLSCSPISGHRSVSWYQQTPGQGLQFLFEYFSETQRNKGNFPGRFSGRQFSNSRSEMNVSTLELGDSALYLCASSEQGVSNEQFFGPGTRLTVL.

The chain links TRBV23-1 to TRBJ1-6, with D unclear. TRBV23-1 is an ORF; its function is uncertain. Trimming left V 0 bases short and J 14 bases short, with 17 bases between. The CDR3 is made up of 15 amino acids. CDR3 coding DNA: TGCGCCAGCAGTCAATCGAGAGGCACCCAGAGAGCCCTCCACTTT. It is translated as CASSQSRGTQRALHF.

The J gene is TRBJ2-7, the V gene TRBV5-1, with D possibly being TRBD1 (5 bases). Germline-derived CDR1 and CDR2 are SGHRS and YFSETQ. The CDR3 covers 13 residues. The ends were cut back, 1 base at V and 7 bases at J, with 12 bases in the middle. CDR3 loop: CASSLQGLGEQYF. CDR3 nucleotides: TGCGCCAGCAGCTTGCAGGGCCTAGGGGAGCAGTACTTC.